This paragraph reports one T cell receptor (beta chain). The entry originates in a study of CD8 T cells in Susac syndrome. The germline V gene encodes CDR1 SGHDN and CDR2 FVKESK. Trimming removed 1 base at V and 7 bases at J, with 7 bases between. This CDR3 spans 13 amino acids. Healthy donors served as age- and sex-matched controls. RNA amounts of 0.5 to 1 ug underwent reverse transcription with random hexamers. TCRdb used MiXCR to reprocess the immunoSEQ multiplex PCR reads, holding one entry per CDR3 protein. The table shows around 170,000 distinct CDR3 sequences, with roughly 94% occurring only once.

The sequencing sample was made of CD4+ T cells from PBMCs. The chain uses TRBV14 and TRBJ1-4; D is undetermined. The clonotype was recovered from a human donor in good health. CDR3 protein: CASSQVFAEKLFF. The CDR3, as DNA: TGTGCCAGCAGCCAAGTGTTCGCTGAAAAACTGTTTTTT. The variable domain in full, completed from reference TRBV14 and TRBJ1-4, reads EAGVTQFPSHSVIEKGQTVTLRCDPISGHDNLYWYRRVMGKEIKFLLHFVKESKQDESGMPNNRFLAERTGGTYSTLKVQPAELEDSGVYFCASSQVFAEKLFFGSGTQLSVL.